Each of the 21 T cell receptor beta chains below was sequenced from the same sample in a study of T cell responses to AZD1222 COVID-19 vaccine. Sequenced by immunoSEQ multiplex PCR; TCRdb stores in-frame clones only, minus some. The table records around 76,000 clones, around 84% of them present only once. This material consisted of peripheral blood, taken on day 0 of AZD1222 vaccination. These TCRs come from an adult in good health.

J is TRBJ1-3 and V is TRBV6-5; TRBD1 might be the D (5 bases). The germline V and J ends were trimmed by 2 bases and 0 bases, with 11 bases remaining between them. CDR1 and CDR2 from the germline V gene are MNHEY and SVGAGI. The CDR3 is made up of 16 amino acids. The CDR3 DNA reads as TGTGCCAGCAGTTACGTCGGGGGAGACTCTGGAAACACCATATATTTT. Its protein is CASSYVGGDSGNTIYF.

This rearrangement joins TRBV5-1 to TRBJ2-7, with D maybe TRBD2 (5 bases). Germline V gene data show CDR1 as SGHRS and CDR2 as YFSETQ. V was shortened by 5 bases and J by 1 base, with 16 bases between the two germline ends. The CDR3 runs 15 residues. As DNA, the CDR3 is TGCGCCAGCAGAGGGAGTAGCACTGTGTCCTACGAGCAGTACTTC. It is translated as CASRGSSTVSYEQYF.

CDR3 nucleotides: TGTGCCAGCACCTCCGCGTCCCGCGGGACTGAAGCTTTCTTT. Amino acids: CASTSASRGTEAFF. The rearrangement links TRBV6-5 to TRBJ1-1; D call uncertain. The ends were cut back, 7 bases at V and 5 bases at J, with 17 bases in the middle. Per germline, CDR1 MNHEY and CDR2 SVGAGI. The CDR3 loop spans 14 amino acids.

This chain uses TRBV7-2 with TRBJ1-2, with 8 nucleotides matching TRBD1. Trimming took 5 bases from V and 4 from J; bases not matched to a gene: 12. The CDR3 consists of 16 residues. CDR1 and CDR2 from the germline V gene are SGHTA and FQGNSA. The CDR3 reads CASSLVPGQAGYGYTF. For the CDR3, the DNA is TGTGCCAGCAGCCTCGTTCCGGGACAGGCCGGCTATGGCTACACCTTC.

This clone was found a few times. This chain connects TRBV18 to TRBJ2-7; possible D gene TRBD1, 5 bases. Looked up from germline, CDR1 is KGHSH and CDR2 is LQKENI. V was cut by 1 base and J by 2 bases, with 9 bases left in between. This CDR3 contains 14 residues. CDR3: CASSPRQTAYEQYF. The DNA for the CDR3 is TGTGCCAGCTCACCACGACAGACAGCCTACGAGCAGTACTTC.

The V call is TRBV7-8, the J call TRBJ2-5, with TRBD2 as a possible D gene (6 bases). Trimming took off 3 bases at V and 2 bases at J, with 10 bases between the two ends. Germline V lookup: CDR1 SGHVS, CDR2 FQNEAQ. This CDR3 is built from 14 residues. The CDR3 sequence: CASSLGGQQETQYF. For the CDR3, the DNA is TGTGCCAGCAGCTTGGGGGGTCAGCAAGAGACCCAGTACTTC.

The V and J genes are TRBV11-3 and TRBJ2-1, with D possibly being TRBD2 (6 bases). With 5 bases removed from V and 5 bases from J, the gap between germline ends came to 19 bases. The CDR3 runs 16 residues. Germline CDR1 is SGHNT and CDR2 is YENEEA. This CDR3 reads CASSRRGATGNNEQFF. The CDR3 region has the DNA TGTGCCAGCAGCCGGCGGGGAGCTACTGGAAACAATGAGCAGTTCTTC.

J is TRBJ1-2 and V is TRBV6-4, with 10 bases identical to TRBD1. With V trimmed by 2 bases and J by 6 bases, 6 bases remained unmatched. The germline CDR1 and CDR2 sequences are MRHNA and SNTAGT. The CDR3 totals 15 residues. The DNA for the CDR3 is TGTGCCAGCAGTGACCCGGGACAGGGGATAAATGGCTACACCTTC. Translating it yields CASSDPGQGINGYTF.

The CDR3 loop reads CASSLAASMPGELFF. The DNA for the CDR3 is TGTGCCAGCAGCTTAGCGGCCTCGATGCCCGGGGAGCTGTTTTTT. The chain combines TRBV7-2 with TRBJ2-2; D is unclear. V was pared by 0 bases and J by 6 bases, with 11 bases between. The length of the CDR3 is 15 residues. Looked up from germline, CDR1 is SGHTA and CDR2 is FQGNSA.

The rearrangement joins TRBV29-1 to TRBJ2-3; the D is unclear. Between the trimmed V and J ends, which lost 7 bases and 3 bases, there was a span of 14 bases. Per germline, CDR1 SQVTM and CDR2 ANQGSEA. The CDR3 sequence is 13 residues long. The CDR3, as DNA: TGCAGCGGTGGCCGGGCCGATACAGATACGCAGTATTTT. Amino acid sequence: CSGGRADTDTQYF.

The chain joins TRBV7-9 to TRBJ2-1; D may correspond to TRBD1 or TRBD2 (5 bases each). The germline V and J ends were trimmed by 5 bases and 2 bases, with 13 bases remaining between them. The length of the CDR3 is 15 residues. Germline V gene lookup returns CDR1 SEHNR and CDR2 FQNEAQ (reference sequence). This CDR3 reads CASSRDGGPYNEQFF. DNA of the CDR3: TGTGCCAGCAGCAGGGACGGAGGTCCCTACAATGAGCAGTTCTTC.

The rearrangement joins TRBV5-8 to TRBJ1-3; the D gene is possibly TRBD1 (6 bases). The germline CDR1 and CDR2 sequences are SGHTS and YDEGEE. The CDR3 is made up of 12 amino acids. The V gene lost 6 bases and the J gene lost 7 bases, with 11 bases spanning the gap. CDR3 DNA sequence: TGTGCCAGCACCCCCAGGGGCAACACCATATATTTT. Translated: CASTPRGNTIYF.

This clone was seen a handful of times. The V gene is TRBV6-2 or TRBV6-3, the J gene TRBJ1-5; no reliable D call. Germline V gene sequence: CDR1 MNHEY, CDR2 SVGEGT. This CDR3 has 14 residues. Trimming stripped 0 bases from V and 3 bases from J, with 6 bases between. CDR3 DNA: TGTGCCAGCAGTTACTCGTGGATCAATCAGCCCCAGCATTTT. Translating it yields CASSYSWINQPQHF.

The chain is built from TRBV6-2 or TRBV6-3 and TRBJ2-7, with 7 bases that match TRBD1. The CDR3 is 15 amino acids. Germline trimming cut 5 bases from V and 1 base from J; bases unmatched to any gene: 8. Germline-derived CDR1 and CDR2 are MNHEY and SVGEGT. The CDR3 coding sequence is TGTGCCAGCAGTGACCGAAGGACAGGTTCCTACGAGCAGTACTTC. Translating gives CASSDRRTGSYEQYF.

The genes are TRBV18 and TRBJ2-3; D is ambiguous. The V end was cut by 6 bases, the J end by 5 bases, with 9 bases between. This CDR3 contains 12 residues. Per the germline V gene, CDR1 is KGHSH and CDR2 is LQKENI. The CDR3, as DNA: TGTGCCAGCTCCCCAATGGGAGATACGCAGTATTTT. This encodes CASSPMGDTQYF.

V usage is TRBV18 and J usage is TRBJ2-1; D tentatively fits TRBD1 or TRBD2 (5 bases each). Germline V gene lookup returns CDR1 KGHSH and CDR2 LQKENI. The ends were cut back, 10 bases at V and 2 bases at J, with 12 bases in the middle. This CDR3 has 13 residues. The CDR3 protein is CATDGGTYNEQFF. The CDR3 DNA sequence: TGTGCCACAGATGGGGGAACCTACAATGAGCAGTTCTTC.

V gene TRBV9 combines with J gene TRBJ2-7, with D possibly being TRBD2 (6 bases). CDR1 is SGDLS and CDR2 is YYNGEE in the germline V gene. The ends were cut back, 2 bases at V and 1 base at J, with 10 bases in the middle. The CDR3 sequence is 14 residues long. CDR3 sequence reads: CASSVTGVSYEQYF. The CDR3, as DNA: TGTGCCAGCAGCGTGACGGGAGTATCCTACGAGCAGTACTTC.

The chain recombines TRBV6-2 or TRBV6-3 with TRBJ2-5, with D uncertain. Per germline, CDR1 MNHEY and CDR2 SVGEGT. The CDR3 is made up of 13 amino acids. The V gene lost 2 bases and the J gene lost 1 base, with 5 bases spanning the gap. The CDR3 DNA reads TGTGCCAGCAGTTACGTGACCCAAGAGACCCAGTACTTC. Protein: CASSYVTQETQYF.

This clone occurred a few times. This chain joins TRBV3-1 (or the pseudogene TRBV3-2) and TRBJ2-7; 7 nucleotides agree with TRBD2. The V segment lost 4 bases and the J segment 5 bases; nucleotides outside the gene matches: 14. This CDR3 spans 16 amino acids. CDR1 and CDR2 (germline): LGHDT, YNNKEL (reference sequence). The CDR3 reads CASSRWEGGNPHEQYF. The CDR3 bases are TGTGCCAGCAGCCGGTGGGAGGGAGGAAATCCCCACGAGCAGTACTTC.

CDR3 in amino acids: CASSWRPNSNQPQHF. CDR3 sequence (DNA): TGCGCCAGCAGCTGGAGGCCAAATAGCAATCAGCCCCAGCATTTT. The chain carries TRBV5-1 and TRBJ1-5; no firm D call. The CDR3 has 15 amino acids. CDR1 and CDR2 from the germline V gene are SGHRS and YFSETQ. V lost 3 bases and J 0 bases, leaving 10 bases between the germline ends.

For the CDR3, the DNA is TGTGCCACCAGCAGAGATCAGGGAAACACCATATATTTT. Residues: CATSRDQGNTIYF. This rearrangement joins TRBV15 to TRBJ1-3, with D uncertain. The CDR3 totals 13 residues. CDR1 is LNHNV and CDR2 is YYDKDF in the germline V gene (reference sequence). V was pared by 0 bases and J by 4 bases, with 4 bases between. Supplemented by reference TRBV15 and TRBJ1-3, the full variable domain reads DAMVIQNPRYQVTQFGKPVTLSCSQTLNHNVMYWYQQKSSQAPKLLFHYYDKDFNNEADTPDNFQSRRPNTSFCFLDIRSPGLGDTAMYLCATSRDQGNTIYFGEGSWLTVV.